This entry is about one T cell receptor beta chain. V was shortened by 6 bases and J by 3 bases, with 11 bases between the two germline ends. The length of the CDR3 is 13 residues. Germline V gene data show CDR1 as SQVTM and CDR2 as ANQGSEA. The record originates from a study of shared clonotypes between healthy human individuals. Into CD45RA+ naive and CD45RA-negative memory subsets, the CD4+ cells were split. Sequenced by immunoSEQ multiplex PCR; TCRdb stores in-frame clones only, minus some. Counted here are some 1 million clones, 60% to 80% occurring once; the ten biggest clones make up over 1.3%.

The sequenced sample consisted of memory CD4+ T cells sorted from blood. Subset: CD45RA-negative fraction. The chain has TRBV29-1 and TRBJ2-2; possible D gene TRBD2, 5 bases. The source of this sequence is a man younger than 35 in good health. As DNA, the CDR3 is TGCAGCGTCAGAGGACTGGACACCGGGGAGCTGTTTTTT. It yields the protein CSVRGLDTGELFF.